This paragraph reports one T cell receptor beta chain. There is no known antigen for this receptor. Within one base of it there is no much larger clone, and no base qualities were kept. Spanning cysteine to phenylalanine, the CDR3 consists of 16 amino acids. Only the CDR3 portion is preserved as DNA: 48 bases, with reading frame beginning at the first base. V is trimmed back by 1 base and J by 2 bases, and the junction contains 4 bases that no gene match accounts for. The germline V gene (reference sequence) yields SEHNR for CDR1 and FQNEAQ for CDR2. This record belongs to a study of vaccination effects on CD4 cells after COVID-19 (dated 2022 in TCRdb). The study in broad terms: Two doses of either the BNT162b2 or the mRNA-1273 mRNA SARS-CoV-2 vaccine were administered to participants. Pre-vaccine samples from two convalescent patients were drawn 16 days and one week before the first dose, 142 and 148 days after COVID-19 diagnosis. In both COVID-19 convalescent patients and infection-naive vaccine recipients, the study compared SARS-CoV-2 spike-specific CD4+ TCR repertoires from before mRNA vaccination with those from after it. Altogether, roughly 10 COVID-19 convalescent patients and a few SARS-CoV-2-naive healthy vaccine recipients made up the full study. In the study, cultures from other donors were sequenced using the Oncomine TCR Beta short-read assay on an Illumina iSeq 100. Results the study describes overall, beyond this receptor: The study was limited by a small number of convalescent patients and lacked early post-infection timepoints. Among convalescent patients, the spike-reactive repertoire after vaccination was made up mainly of new vaccine-induced clones that were largely distinct from the clones induced by infection. Marked clonal contraction was observed in both infection-induced and vaccine-induced clones at late post-vaccination timepoints, consistent with waning T cell responses.

Preparation of the library involved the immunoSEQ multiplex PCR assay. DNA from the cultured, isolated CD4+ T cells was subjected to TCR beta CDR3 sequencing. Per the source publication's procedure: Non-productive TCR sequences were discarded, and reads were trimmed to the CDR3 region, with only CDR3s of 7 or more amino acids retained. The MANAFEST web app was used to identify antigen-specific clonotypes by comparing expansion in peptide wells with expansion in reference cultures. To count as positive, a clone had to show expansion at FDR<0.05 compared with the reference and with all other wells, an odds ratio above 5, and a frequency above 0.1% in two replicate wells. Cross-reactive clonotypes were defined as significantly expanded in SARS-CoV-2 spike wells and in at least one common cold coronavirus spike condition. Using the stringdist R package, CDR3 similarity was measured by Levenshtein distance, and unrooted trees were constructed with ape in R 3.6.1. The source is immuneACCESS, and TCRdb retained only in-frame sequences with V and J called. Part of the clones is not carried over; for the studies checked, unresolved V genes explain less than half of this, and the remainder is unexplained. V and J calls and clone size come straight from that table; D and trimming were deduced from the DNA. The sample profile shows under 60,000 clones; 76% of them were found once. The ten most abundant clones make up around 5.5% of the sample.

In the ViraFEST assay, PBMC were stimulated with viral peptide pools, and TCR sequencing was then used to find antigen-specific CD4+ T cell clonotypes based on their expansion. After around 11 days of culture, CD4+ T cells were isolated with the EasySep CD4+ T cell isolation kit. Convalescent patients had PCR-confirmed SARS-CoV-2 infection between March and December 2020, before Alpha, Beta and Delta variants emerged in the United States. Each well held two million PBMC cultured in IMDM containing around 5.1% human AB serum, 9 to 10 IU/ml IL-2 and gentamicin, along with around 9.4 ug/ml peptides. An HIV-1 Nef peptide pool served as the negative control culture condition. Half of the culture medium was replaced with fresh IL-2-containing medium on days 3 and 7. Each peptide stimulation condition was cultured in triplicate wells unless otherwise noted. Using Ficoll-Paque Plus gradient centrifugation, PBMC were separated from whole blood and then either used fresh or cryopreserved at -140C. Genomic DNA was extracted from cultured CD4+ T cells with the QIAamp micro DNA kit.

Recombination connected TRBV7-9 to TRBJ2-2; 7 central bases correspond to TRBD2. The sample in question was CD4+ T cells from PBMCs cultured with HIV peptides, obtained before COVID-19 vaccination. Per the publication, the cell subset or site label means: HIV-1 Nef peptide pool negative control/reference culture. This TCR was sampled from a human donor who had a prior SARS-CoV-2 infection. The CDR3 corresponds to CASSLGLTSNTGELFF. The nucleotide sequence reads TGTGCCAGCAGCTTAGGACTGACTAGCAACACCGGGGAGCTGTTTTTT.